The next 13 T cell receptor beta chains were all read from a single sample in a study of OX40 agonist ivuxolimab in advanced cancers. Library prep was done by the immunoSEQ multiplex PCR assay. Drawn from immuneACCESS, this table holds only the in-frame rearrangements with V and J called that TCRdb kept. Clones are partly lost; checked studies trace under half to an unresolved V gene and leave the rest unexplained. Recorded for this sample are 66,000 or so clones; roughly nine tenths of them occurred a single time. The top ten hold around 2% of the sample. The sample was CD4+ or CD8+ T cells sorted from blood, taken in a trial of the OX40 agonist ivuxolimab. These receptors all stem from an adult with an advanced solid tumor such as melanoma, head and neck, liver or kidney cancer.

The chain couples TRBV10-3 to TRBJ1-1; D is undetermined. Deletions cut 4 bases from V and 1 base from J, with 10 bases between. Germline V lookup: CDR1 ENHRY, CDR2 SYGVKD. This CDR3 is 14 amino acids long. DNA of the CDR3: TGTGCCATCAGTGTTGGAGGTCCGAACACTGAAGCTTTCTTT. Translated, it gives CAISVGGPNTEAFF.

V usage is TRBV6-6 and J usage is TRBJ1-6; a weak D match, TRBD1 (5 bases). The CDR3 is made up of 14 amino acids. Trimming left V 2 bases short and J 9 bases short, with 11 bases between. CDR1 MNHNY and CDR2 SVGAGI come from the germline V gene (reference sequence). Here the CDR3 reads CASSYAQEVSPLHF. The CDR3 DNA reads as TGTGCCAGCAGTTACGCACAGGAAGTTTCACCCCTCCACTTT.

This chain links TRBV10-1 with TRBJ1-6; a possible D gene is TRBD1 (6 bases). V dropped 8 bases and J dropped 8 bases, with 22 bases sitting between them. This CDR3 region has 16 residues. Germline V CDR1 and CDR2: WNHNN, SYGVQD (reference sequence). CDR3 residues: CASVTGTGLWDSPLHF. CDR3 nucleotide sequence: TGCGCCAGCGTGACGGGCACAGGGCTCTGGGATTCACCCCTCCACTTT.

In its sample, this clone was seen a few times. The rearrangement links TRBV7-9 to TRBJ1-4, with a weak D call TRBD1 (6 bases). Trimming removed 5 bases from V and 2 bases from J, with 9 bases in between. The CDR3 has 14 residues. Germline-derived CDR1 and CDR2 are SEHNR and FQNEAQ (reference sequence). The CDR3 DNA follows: TGTGCCAGCAGCCAAGACAGGACTAATGAAAAACTGTTTTTT. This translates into CASSQDRTNEKLFF.

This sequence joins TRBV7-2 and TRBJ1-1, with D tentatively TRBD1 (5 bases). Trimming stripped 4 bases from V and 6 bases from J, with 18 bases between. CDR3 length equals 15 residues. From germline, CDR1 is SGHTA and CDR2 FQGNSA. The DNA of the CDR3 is TGTGCCAGCAGCTCATCCGGGGGAGTTACCCCTGAAGCTTTCTTT. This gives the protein CASSSSGGVTPEAFF.

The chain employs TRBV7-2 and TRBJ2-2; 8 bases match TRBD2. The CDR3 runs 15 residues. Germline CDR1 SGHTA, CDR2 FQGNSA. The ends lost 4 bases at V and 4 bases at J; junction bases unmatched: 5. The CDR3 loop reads CASSSWTSFTGELFF. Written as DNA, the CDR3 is TGTGCCAGCAGCTCCTGGACTAGCTTCACCGGGGAGCTGTTTTTT.

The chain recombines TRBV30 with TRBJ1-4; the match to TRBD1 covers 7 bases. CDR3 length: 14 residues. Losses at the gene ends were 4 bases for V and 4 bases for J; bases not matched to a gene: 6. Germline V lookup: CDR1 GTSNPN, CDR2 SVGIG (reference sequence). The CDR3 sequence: CAWNGDSNNEKLFF. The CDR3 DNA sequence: TGTGCCTGGAACGGGGACAGCAATAATGAAAAACTGTTTTTT.

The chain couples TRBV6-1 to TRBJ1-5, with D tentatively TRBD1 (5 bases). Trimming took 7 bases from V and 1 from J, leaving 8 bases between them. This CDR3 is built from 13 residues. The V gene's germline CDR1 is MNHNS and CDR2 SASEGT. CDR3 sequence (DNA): TGTGCCAGCAAAGGGGACAGCAATCAGCCCCAGCATTTT. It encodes CASKGDSNQPQHF.

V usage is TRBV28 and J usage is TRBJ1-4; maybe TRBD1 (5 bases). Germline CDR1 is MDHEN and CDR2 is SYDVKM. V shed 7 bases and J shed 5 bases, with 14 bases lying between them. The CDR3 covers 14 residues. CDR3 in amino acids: CASKRRGTNEKLFF. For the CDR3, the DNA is TGTGCCAGCAAACGTCGGGGGACCAATGAAAAACTGTTTTTT.

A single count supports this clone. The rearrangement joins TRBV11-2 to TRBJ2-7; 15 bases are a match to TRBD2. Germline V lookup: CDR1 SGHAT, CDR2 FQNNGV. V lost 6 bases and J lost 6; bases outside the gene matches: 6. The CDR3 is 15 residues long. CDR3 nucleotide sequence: TGTGCCAGCAGGGTCGCGGGACTAGCGGGGGGCGAGCAGTACTTC. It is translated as CASRVAGLAGGEQYF.

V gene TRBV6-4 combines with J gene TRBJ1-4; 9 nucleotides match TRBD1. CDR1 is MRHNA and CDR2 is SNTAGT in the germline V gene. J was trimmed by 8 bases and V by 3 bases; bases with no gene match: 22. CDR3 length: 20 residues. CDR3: CASSERPPSTGGAYGEKLFF. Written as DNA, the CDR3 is TGTGCCAGCAGTGAAAGACCCCCAAGTACAGGGGGCGCCTATGGGGAAAAACTGTTTTTT.

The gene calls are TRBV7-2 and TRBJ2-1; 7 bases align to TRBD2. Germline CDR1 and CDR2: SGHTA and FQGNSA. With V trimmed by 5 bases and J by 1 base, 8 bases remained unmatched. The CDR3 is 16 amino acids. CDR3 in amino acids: CASSRTSDLSYNEQFF. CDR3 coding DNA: TGTGCCAGCAGCCGCACTAGCGACCTATCCTACAATGAGCAGTTCTTC.

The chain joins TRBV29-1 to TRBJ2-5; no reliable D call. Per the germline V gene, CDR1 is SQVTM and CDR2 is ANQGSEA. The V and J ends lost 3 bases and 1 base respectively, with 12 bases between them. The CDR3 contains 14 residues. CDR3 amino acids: CSVDRIGVQETQYF. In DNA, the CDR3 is TGCAGCGTTGATCGAATTGGGGTCCAAGAGACCCAGTACTTC. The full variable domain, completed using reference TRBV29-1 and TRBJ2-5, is SAVISQKPSRDICQRGTSLTIQCQVDSQVTMMFWYRQQPGQSLTLIATANQGSEATYESGFVIDKFPISRPNLTFSTLTVSNMSPEDSSIYLCSVDRIGVQETQYFGPGTRLLVL.